This TCR beta chain comes out of a study of cytomegalovirus exposure and HLA in healthy donors. As regards this clone: The antigen is not known.

Germline V gene sequence: CDR1 SQVTM, CDR2 ANQGSEA. The CDR3 contains 15 residues. The V and J ends lost 4 bases and 2 bases, in that order; junction bases with no gene match: 9. Whole-study findings and limits: The likely origin of a cluster of highly shared sequence variants was a sequencing artifact.

PCR was performed using 60 Vbeta and 13 Jbeta primers. Assay used: immunoSEQ multiplex PCR; TCRdb lists only in-frame clones, some missing. The data show approximately 110,000 clones, roughly 80% seen once. The V and J genes are TRBV29-1 and TRBJ2-5; 8 bases map to TRBD2. Specimen: PBMCs. This sequence was found in a female donor in good health and CMV-seropositive. The CDR3 nucleotides are TGCAGCGTTGCCGGGAGGGCCGGGGGGCAAGAGACCCAGTACTTC. Amino acid sequence: CSVAGRAGGQETQYF.